The next 20 T cell receptor beta chains were all read from a single sample in a study of blood T cell repertoires in COVID-19. Assay: immunoSEQ multiplex PCR; the TCRdb copy retains only in-frame clones and omits some. Of around 150,000 clones in the sample, about 81% were seen once. Sequenced: PBMCs or T cells enriched from blood (not recorded which). These receptors came from a man aged 45 to 65 who had recovered from COVID-19.

This chain uses TRBV18 with TRBJ1-1, with D uncertain. CDR3 length: 13 amino acids. Between the trimmed V and J ends, which lost 2 bases and 4 bases, there was a span of 8 bases. CDR1 and CDR2 from the germline V gene are KGHSH and LQKENI. The CDR3 coding sequence is TGTGCCAGCTCACCAACTACGAGCACTGAAGCTTTCTTT. This codes for CASSPTTSTEAFF.

The chain employs TRBV25-1 and TRBJ1-1; D unclear. The V gene lost 7 bases and the J gene lost 1 base, with 7 bases spanning the gap. CDR3 size: 12 residues. From germline, CDR1 is MGHDK and CDR2 SYGVNS. CDR3 sequence (DNA): TGTGCCAGCAAGGAGGGGAACACTGAAGCTTTCTTT. Its protein product is CASKEGNTEAFF.

The V and J genes are TRBV2 and TRBJ2-1, with TRBD1 as a possible D gene (5 bases). Germline assignment: CDR1 SNHLY and CDR2 FYNNEI. CDR3 length equals 13 residues. With 8 bases removed from V and 2 bases from J, the gap between germline ends came to 10 bases. CDR3 amino acids: CASRPGTYNEQFF. The CDR3 DNA follows: TGTGCCAGCCGTCCAGGGACCTACAATGAGCAGTTCTTC. The variable domain in full, with the rest retrieved from reference TRBV2 and TRBJ2-1, is EPEVTQTPSHQVTQMGQEVILRCVPISNHLYFYWYRQILGQKVEFLVSFYNNEISEKSEIFDDQFSVERPDGSNFTLKIRSTKLEDSAMYFCASRPGTYNEQFFGPGTRLTVL.

The genes are TRBV7-2 and TRBJ2-7; 14 bases align to TRBD2. This CDR3 region has 17 residues. CDR1 is SGHTA, CDR2 FQGNSA, per germline. The V gene end was trimmed by 5 bases and the J gene end by 3 bases; junction bases not matched to a gene: 9. The CDR3 DNA sequence: TGTGCCAGCAGCCTGGGACTAGCGGGGGCCCTTAGCTACGAGCAGTACTTC. As protein: CASSLGLAGALSYEQYF.

V gene TRBV4-1 combines with J gene TRBJ1-2; D not certain. The CDR3 has 14 amino acids. V was clipped by 0 bases and J by 2 bases, with 7 bases between them. The V gene's germline CDR1 is MGHRA and CDR2 YSYEKL. The CDR3 DNA is TGCGCCAGCAGCCAAGAGGGCCCCAACTATGGCTACACCTTC. This sequence encodes CASSQEGPNYGYTF.

Worth noting for this clone: The same CDR3 also results from other DNA sequences found in this sample. This rearrangement joins TRBV9 to TRBJ1-2; D unclear. This CDR3 comprises 13 residues. The V gene's germline CDR1 is SGDLS and CDR2 YYNGEE. V lost 0 bases and J 1 base, leaving 4 bases between the germline ends. CDR3 nucleotide sequence: TGTGCCAGCAGCGTAGACAGTAACTATGGCTACACCTTC. Amino acids: CASSVDSNYGYTF.

This chain connects TRBV24-1 to TRBJ2-1; TRBD1 agrees at 7 bases. Germline CDR1 KGHDR, CDR2 SFDVKD. V was pared by 9 bases and J by 3 bases, with 10 bases of the junction left unmatched. CDR3 length equals 15 residues. The CDR3 nucleotides read TGTGCCACCGCAGGAAGAGGGGACAGCTACAATGAGCAGTTCTTC. Amino acids: CATAGRGDSYNEQFF.

The rearrangement joins TRBV4-2 to TRBJ2-1; D unresolved. V was pared by 0 bases and J by 4 bases, with 4 bases between. Germline CDR1 LGHNA, CDR2 YNFKEQ. CDR3 length: 13 residues. In DNA, the CDR3 is TGTGCCAGCAGCCAAGATATGTACAATGAGCAGTTCTTC. This sequence encodes CASSQDMYNEQFF.

This clone has just a few counts. V and J are TRBV7-9 and TRBJ2-7, with 7 bases identical to TRBD1. V lost 7 bases and J lost 0; bases outside the gene matches: 15. CDR3 size: 17 residues. Germline V gives CDR1 SEHNR, CDR2 FQNEAQ (reference sequence). The CDR3 DNA reads TGTGCCAGCAATCCACCCCTCGGGACAGAGGTCTCCTACGAGCAGTACTTC. Its translation is CASNPPLGTEVSYEQYF. The full variable domain, completed using reference TRBV7-9 and TRBJ2-7, is DTGVSQNPRHKITKRGQNVTFRCDPISEHNRLYWYRQTLGQGPEFLTYFQNEAQLEKSRLLSDRFSAERPKGSFSTLEIQRTEQGDSAMYLCASNPPLGTEVSYEQYFGPGTRLTVT.

This clone has a single count. The rearrangement links TRBV19 to TRBJ1-2; 7 nucleotides line up with TRBD1. Germline CDR1 LNHDA, CDR2 SQIVND (reference sequence). The CDR3 is 13 amino acids. V lost 3 bases and J lost 5; bases outside the gene matches: 3. The CDR3 loop is CASSMGQLYGYTF. The CDR3 DNA follows: TGTGCCAGTAGTATGGGACAGCTTTATGGCTACACCTTC.

The chain employs TRBV2 and TRBJ1-5; TRBD1 matches at 11 bases. The V and J ends lost 7 bases and 3 bases, in that order; junction bases with no gene match: 11. The CDR3 is 17 amino acids. Germline V gene sequence: CDR1 SNHLY, CDR2 FYNNEI. The CDR3 is CASKGRRTGGYNQPQHF. The CDR3, as DNA: TGTGCCAGCAAGGGCCGCCGGACAGGGGGCTACAATCAGCCCCAGCATTTT. The full variable domain, in which reference TRBV2 and TRBJ1-5 provide the parts outside the CDR3, is EPEVTQTPSHQVTQMGQEVILRCVPISNHLYFYWYRQILGQKVEFLVSFYNNEISEKSEIFDDQFSVERPDGSNFTLKIRSTKLEDSAMYFCASKGRRTGGYNQPQHFGDGTRLSIL.

About this clone: The identical CDR3 is also encoded by other nucleotide sequences in the sample. V gene TRBV11-2 combines with J gene TRBJ1-1; D gene uncertain. V was trimmed by 3 bases and J by 0 bases, leaving 8 bases between them. The CDR3 is 14 residues long. Germline CDR1 is SGHAT and CDR2 is FQNNGV. The CDR3 nucleotides read TGTGCCAGCAGCTTGGGTAGCGTGAACACTGAAGCTTTCTTT. Translating gives CASSLGSVNTEAFF.

The chain joins TRBV14 to TRBJ2-7; 12 bases line up with TRBD2. Germline CDR1 is SGHDN and CDR2 is FVKESK. The V segment lost 3 bases and the J segment 4 bases; nucleotides outside the gene matches: 10. This CDR3 has 17 amino acids. CDR3 in DNA: TGTGCCAGCAGCCAGGTCCCAACCGGGACTAGCGGGTACGAGCAGTACTTC. Amino acid sequence: CASSQVPTGTSGYEQYF.

The CDR3 DNA reads as TGTGCCAGCAGCTCCCCCCTACAGGTTCGACTGGAGACCCAGTACTTC. Its protein is CASSSPLQVRLETQYF. This chain joins TRBV11-3 and TRBJ2-5, with D tentatively TRBD1 (5 bases). Per the germline V gene, CDR1 is SGHNT and CDR2 is YENEEA. The V end lost 4 bases, the J end lost 5 bases, and 20 bases lay between the germline ends. This CDR3 is built from 16 residues.

In its sample, this clone ranks as medium-sized. The rearrangement joins TRBV4-1 to TRBJ1-3; D might be TRBD1 (6 bases). The CDR3 loop spans 16 amino acids. Germline V gene lookup returns CDR1 MGHRA and CDR2 YSYEKL. V was cut by 0 bases and J by 0 bases, with 9 bases left in between. CDR3 amino acids: CASSQDRTASGNTIYF. The DNA of the CDR3 is TGCGCCAGCAGCCAAGACCGGACAGCCTCTGGAAACACCATATATTTT.

The V and J genes are TRBV18 and TRBJ1-6, with 7 bases matching TRBD1. Germline CDR1 KGHSH, CDR2 LQKENI. V lost 4 bases and J lost 4; bases outside the gene matches: 4. This CDR3 has 15 amino acids. CDR3: CASSLTDRYNSPLHF. In DNA form, the CDR3 reads TGTGCCAGCTCACTCACGGACAGGTATAATTCACCCCTCCACTTT. Based on the CDR3 plus reference TRBV18 and TRBJ1-6, the full variable domain is NAGVMQNPRHLVRRRGQEARLRCSPMKGHSHVYWYRQLPEEGLKFMVYLQKENIIDESGMPKERFSAEFPKEGPSILRIQQVVRGDSAAYFCASSLTDRYNSPLHFGNGTRLTVT.

This clone was picked up one time. The chain joins TRBV10-3 to TRBJ2-1; tentatively, D is TRBD1 (5 bases). The length of the CDR3 is 12 residues. Looked up from germline, CDR1 is ENHRY and CDR2 is SYGVKD. V lost 4 bases to trimming and J lost 6 bases, with 7 bases between them. The CDR3 DNA reads as TGTGCCATCAGTGTGGGGCCCAATGAGCAGTTCTTC. Translation: CAISVGPNEQFF.

The chain recombines TRBV7-2 with TRBJ2-3; D possibly corresponds to TRBD1 (6 bases). This CDR3 spans 15 amino acids. Germline assignment: CDR1 SGHTA and CDR2 FQGNSA. Trimming removed 4 bases from V and 6 bases from J, with 17 bases in between. This chain's CDR3 is CASSSWGQGRDTQYF. The CDR3 region has the DNA TGTGCCAGCAGCTCCTGGGGGCAGGGCAGGGATACGCAGTATTTT.

The chain links TRBV24-1 to TRBJ2-1, with TRBD2 identical over 10 bases. CDR1 and CDR2 from the germline V gene are KGHDR and SFDVKD. V was clipped by 3 bases and J by 6 bases; unmatched bases: 4. This CDR3 is 15 amino acids long. Here the CDR3 DNA reads TGTGCCACCAGTGATAGGCTAGCGGGGGCCAATGAGCAGTTCTTC. This codes for CATSDRLAGANEQFF.

The chain employs TRBV29-1 and TRBJ2-7, with D tentatively TRBD2 (6 bases). This CDR3 has 13 residues. V lost 7 bases to trimming and J lost 4 bases, with 17 bases between them. The germline CDR1 and CDR2 sequences are SQVTM and ANQGSEA. The CDR3 DNA reads as TGCAGCGGAAGGATGCGGGACCGATACGAGCAGTACTTC. Translating it yields CSGRMRDRYEQYF.